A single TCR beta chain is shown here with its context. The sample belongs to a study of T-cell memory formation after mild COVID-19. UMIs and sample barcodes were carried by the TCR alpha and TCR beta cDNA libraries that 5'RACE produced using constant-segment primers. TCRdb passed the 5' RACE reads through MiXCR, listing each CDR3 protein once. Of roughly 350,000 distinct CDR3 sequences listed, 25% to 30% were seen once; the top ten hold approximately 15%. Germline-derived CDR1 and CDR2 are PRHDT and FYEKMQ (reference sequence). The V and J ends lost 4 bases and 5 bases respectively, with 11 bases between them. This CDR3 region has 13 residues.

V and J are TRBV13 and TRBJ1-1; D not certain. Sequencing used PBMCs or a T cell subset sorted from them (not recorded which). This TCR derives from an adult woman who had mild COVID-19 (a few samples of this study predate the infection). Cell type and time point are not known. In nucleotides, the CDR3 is TGTGCCAGCAGCTCCCTCTTGTCAACTGAAGCTTTCTTT. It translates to CASSSLLSTEAFF. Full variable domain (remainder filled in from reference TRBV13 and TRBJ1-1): AAGVIQSPRHLIKEKRETATLKCYPIPRHDTVYWYQQGPGQDPQFLISFYEKMQSDKGSIPDRFSAQQFSDYHSELNMSSLELGDSALYFCASSSLLSTEAFFGQGTRLTVV.